The source of this TCR beta chain is a study of shared T cell receptors in the human thymus. This clone was picked up a small number of times. In germline, CDR1 is LNHDA, CDR2 SQIVND (reference sequence). Trimming stripped 5 bases from V and 5 bases from J, with 9 bases between. This CDR3 is built from 13 residues. Measured with immunoSEQ multiplex PCR; TCRdb has only the in-frame clones, and not every one. The sample lists about 730,000 clones; approximately 85% were seen once. These records were also assigned to another study, of human thymus T cells. That report notes: There were highly overlapping thymic repertoires among unrelated individuals, as related research reported.

Source material: thymocytes. The sequence was obtained from a girl under two years old with a congenital heart defect. V is TRBV19 and J is TRBJ2-2; D gene ambiguous. Here the CDR3 reads CASSRHMTGELFF. The CDR3 DNA follows: TGTGCCAGTAGTCGACACATGACCGGGGAGCTGTTTTTT.